Each of the 16 T cell receptor beta chains below was sequenced from the same sample in a study of CD8 T cells in Susac syndrome. With random hexamers, reverse transcription was performed on about 0.45 to 1 ug of RNA. TCRdb recomputed calls from the immunoSEQ multiplex PCR reads with MiXCR, one row per CDR3 protein. This repertoire shows 71,000 or so distinct CDR3 sequences, 93% found once; its top ten account for roughly 0.16%. Sequencing was performed on CD4+ T cells from PBMCs. The source of these receptors is a human donor with Susac syndrome.

The chain combines TRBV7-6 with TRBJ2-3; TRBD1 matches 7 bases. The germline CDR1 and CDR2 sequences are SGHVS and FNYEAQ. The CDR3 runs to 16 residues. Trimming took 3 bases from V and 0 from J; bases not matched to a gene: 6. CDR3 residues: CASSLGTGASTDTQYF. The CDR3 bases are TGTGCCAGCAGCTTGGGCACAGGGGCCAGCACAGATACGCAGTATTTT. The variable domain in full, completed from reference TRBV7-6 and TRBJ2-3, reads GAGVSQSPRYKVTKRGQDVALRCDPISGHVSLYWYRQALGQGPEFLTYFNYEAQQDKSGLPNDRFSAERPEGSISTLTIQRTEQRDSAMYRCASSLGTGASTDTQYFGPGTRLTVL.

V is TRBV30 and J is TRBJ1-1; 7 bases line up with TRBD1. CDR3 length: 15 residues. Germline-derived CDR1 and CDR2 are GTSNPN and SVGIG (reference sequence). V dropped 4 bases and J dropped 0; count of bases not matched to a gene: 8. CDR3 DNA: TGTGCCTGGATCCGTCGGGGACAGTTGAACACTGAAGCTTTCTTT. Translated: CAWIRRGQLNTEAFF.

The CDR3 loop reads CASSMRDREETQYF. The CDR3 DNA is TGTGCCAGCAGCATGCGGGACAGAGAAGAGACCCAGTACTTC. V is TRBV7-9 and J is TRBJ2-5; possible D gene TRBD1, 7 bases. This CDR3 has 14 amino acids. The germline V gene encodes CDR1 SEHNR and CDR2 FQNEAQ (reference sequence). Trimming removed 5 bases from V and 3 bases from J, with 13 bases in between.

This rearrangement joins TRBV7-9 to TRBJ1-1; D uncertain. The CDR3 has 15 residues. The germline gives CDR1 SEHNR, CDR2 FQNEAQ (reference sequence). Trimming left V 5 bases short and J 1 base short, with 14 bases between. The CDR3 reads CASSLGPISNTEAFF. The CDR3 coding sequence is TGTGCCAGCAGCCTGGGCCCTATATCGAACACTGAAGCTTTCTTT.

This chain joins TRBV6-5 and TRBJ2-7; D is tentatively TRBD1 or TRBD2 (5 bases each). Germline V gene data show CDR1 as MNHEY and CDR2 as SVGAGI. This CDR3 has 14 residues. V shed 2 bases and J shed 4 bases, with 12 bases lying between them. CDR3 residues: CASSYGAGTYEQYF. CDR3 in DNA: TGTGCCAGCAGTTACGGGGCAGGGACGTACGAGCAGTACTTC.

The J gene is TRBJ2-1, the V gene TRBV5-8; maybe TRBD1 (7 bases). The CDR3 consists of 16 residues. The V gene lost 1 base and the J gene lost 8 bases, with 19 bases spanning the gap. Germline V gives CDR1 SGHTS, CDR2 YDEGEE. CDR3 coding DNA: TGTGCCAGCAGCTTGTCCTCAGGGGGAGGACGCGATGAGCAGTTCTTC. This sequence encodes CASSLSSGGGRDEQFF.

V and J are TRBV14 and TRBJ2-3; D uncertain. The CDR3 is 13 residues long. Germline V lookup: CDR1 SGHDN, CDR2 FVKESK. Trimming pared 1 base from V and 9 bases from J, leaving 11 bases between. The CDR3, as DNA: TGTGCCAGCAGCCAAGTGTATGTGGGGACGCAGTATTTT. It codes for CASSQVYVGTQYF.

The chain uses TRBV11-2 and TRBJ1-6; D not certain. The CDR3 runs to 15 residues. Germline V gives CDR1 SGHAT, CDR2 FQNNGV. V was trimmed by 2 bases and J by 5 bases, leaving 10 bases between them. DNA of the CDR3: TGTGCCAGCAGCTTACAGCCTGTTAATAATTCACCCCTCCACTTT. Residues: CASSLQPVNNSPLHF.

The rearrangement links TRBV19 to TRBJ1-6, with D tentatively TRBD1 (6 bases). Trimming took 7 bases from V and 8 from J, leaving 12 bases between them. The length of the CDR3 is 13 residues. In germline, CDR1 is LNHDA, CDR2 SQIVND (reference sequence). The DNA for the CDR3 is TGTGCCAGTAAGGGGGGGGGAGATTCACCCCTCCACTTT. This encodes CASKGGGDSPLHF.

This CDR3 is CASRTKNIQYF. CDR3 DNA: TGTGCCAGCAGGACCAAAAACATTCAGTACTTC. The genes are TRBV7-3 and TRBJ2-4; D is unclear. Germline V gene lookup returns CDR1 SGHTA and CDR2 FQGTGA. The V end was cut by 6 bases, the J end by 2 bases, with 2 bases between. The CDR3 sequence is 11 residues long.

The genes are TRBV5-4 and TRBJ2-5, with TRBD2 identical over 12 bases. V was clipped by 4 bases and J by 4 bases; unmatched bases: 8. The germline gives CDR1 SGHNT, CDR2 YYREEE (reference sequence). The CDR3 sequence is 16 residues long. The CDR3 spells CASSPLAGGSSETQYF. The CDR3 nucleotides read TGTGCCAGCAGCCCTCTAGCGGGGGGGTCCTCAGAGACCCAGTACTTC.

The chain joins TRBV27 to TRBJ1-5; D is unresolved. The V end was cut by 3 bases, the J end by 4 bases, with 10 bases between. The CDR3 sequence is 14 residues long. Germline V lookup: CDR1 MNHEY, CDR2 SMNVEV (reference sequence). As DNA, the CDR3 is TGTGCCAGCAGTTTCGGGGAAGGTAATCAGCCCCAGCATTTT. It translates to CASSFGEGNQPQHF.

The V and J genes are TRBV27 and TRBJ1-5; no clear D gene. V was cut by 7 bases and J by 7 bases, with 11 bases left in between. CDR1 and CDR2 (germline): MNHEY, SMNVEV (reference sequence). The CDR3 consists of 12 residues. CDR3 nucleotide sequence: TGTGCCAGCAAAACCGGAATCCAGCCCCAGCATTTT. This sequence encodes CASKTGIQPQHF.

The chain joins TRBV30 to TRBJ1-2; D ambiguous. V gave up 5 bases and J gave up 7 bases, with 20 bases separating them. Germline V gene lookup returns CDR1 GTSNPN and CDR2 SVGIG (reference sequence). This CDR3 has 14 residues. The CDR3 region has the DNA TGTGCCTGGGCCTGGCAGGTGGTGGCTCGTGGCTACACCTTC. As protein: CAWAWQVVARGYTF. Complete variable domain (other parts from reference TRBV30 and TRBJ1-2): SQTIHQWPATLVQPVGSPLSLECTVEGTSNPNLYWYRQAAGRGLQLLFYSVGIGQISSEVPQNLSASRPQDRQFILSSKKLLLSDSGFYLCAWAWQVVARGYTFGSGTRLTVV.

The chain recombines TRBV11-3 with TRBJ2-3; 13 bases map to TRBD2. Trimming at V came to 5 bases and at J to 4 bases, leaving 6 bases not matched to a gene. Per germline, CDR1 SGHNT and CDR2 YENEEA. CDR3 size: 16 residues. CDR3 region: CASSAGLAGSADTQYF. DNA of the CDR3: TGTGCCAGCAGCGCGGGACTAGCGGGGTCGGCAGATACGCAGTATTTT.

The chain combines TRBV11-2 with TRBJ2-3, with TRBD1 matching over 8 bases. V lost 5 bases to trimming and J lost 4 bases; unmatched junction nucleotides: 8. This CDR3 region has 15 residues. Germline V lookup: CDR1 SGHAT, CDR2 FQNNGV. CDR3 amino acids: CASSPRQGSADTQYF. DNA for the CDR3: TGTGCCAGCAGCCCCCGACAGGGGTCGGCAGATACGCAGTATTTT.